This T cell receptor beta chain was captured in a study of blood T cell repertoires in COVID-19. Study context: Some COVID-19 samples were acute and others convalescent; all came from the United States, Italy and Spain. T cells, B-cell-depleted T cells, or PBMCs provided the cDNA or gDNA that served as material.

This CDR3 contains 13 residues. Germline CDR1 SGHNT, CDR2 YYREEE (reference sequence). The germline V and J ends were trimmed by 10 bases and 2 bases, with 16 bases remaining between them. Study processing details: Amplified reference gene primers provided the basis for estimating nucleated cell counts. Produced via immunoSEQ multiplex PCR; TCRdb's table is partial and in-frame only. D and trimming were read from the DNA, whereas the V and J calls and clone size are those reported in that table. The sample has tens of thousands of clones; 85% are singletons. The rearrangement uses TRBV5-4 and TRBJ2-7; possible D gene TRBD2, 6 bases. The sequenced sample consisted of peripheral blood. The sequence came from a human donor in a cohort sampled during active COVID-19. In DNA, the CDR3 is TGTGCCTCAGGAGGGGATCCCACCTACGAGCAGTACTTC. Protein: CASGGDPTYEQYF.